This T cell receptor beta chain was obtained from a study of blood T cell repertoires in COVID-19. Generated by immunoSEQ multiplex PCR, the TCRdb table keeps only in-frame clones and is missing some. The data hold about 75,000 clones, with about 85% observed a single time. What was sequenced was peripheral blood. This receptor was identified in a human donor in a cohort sampled during active COVID-19.

The DNA for the CDR3 is TGTGCCAGCAGCTTAAACCCTACGGGGAGCTCCTACAATGAGCAGTTCTTC. Protein: CASSLNPTGSSYNEQFF. The rearrangement uses TRBV7-2 and TRBJ2-1; D possibly corresponds to TRBD2 (5 bases). CDR1 SGHTA and CDR2 FQGNSA come from the germline V gene. This CDR3 has 17 amino acids. The V and J ends lost 2 bases and 0 bases respectively, with 14 bases between them.